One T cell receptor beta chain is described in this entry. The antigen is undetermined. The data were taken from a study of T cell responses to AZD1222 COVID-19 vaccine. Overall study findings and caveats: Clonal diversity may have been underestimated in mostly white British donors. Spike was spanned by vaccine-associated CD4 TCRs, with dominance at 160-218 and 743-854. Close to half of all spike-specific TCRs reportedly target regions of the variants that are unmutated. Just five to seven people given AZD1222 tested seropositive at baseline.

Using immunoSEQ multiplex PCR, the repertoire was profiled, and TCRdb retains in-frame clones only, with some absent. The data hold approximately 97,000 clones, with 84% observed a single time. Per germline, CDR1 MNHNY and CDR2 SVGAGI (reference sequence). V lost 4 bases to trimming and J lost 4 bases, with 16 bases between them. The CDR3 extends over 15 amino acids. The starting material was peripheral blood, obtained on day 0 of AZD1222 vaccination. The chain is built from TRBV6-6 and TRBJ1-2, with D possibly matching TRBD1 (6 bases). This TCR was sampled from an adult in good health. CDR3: CASSSGDLRGYGYTF. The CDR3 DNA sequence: TGTGCCAGCAGTTCCGGTGACCTCAGGGGCTATGGCTACACCTTC.